These 19 T cell receptor beta chains came from one sample sequenced in a study of blood T cell repertoires in COVID-19. Sequenced by immunoSEQ multiplex PCR; TCRdb stores in-frame clones only, minus some. The table lists 200,000 to 250,000 clones, approximately 90% of them singletons, with about 4% in the top ten. The sequenced sample was PBMCs or T cells enriched from blood (not recorded which). These receptors were taken from a woman aged 30 to 39 who had recovered from COVID-19.

V usage is TRBV25-1 and J usage is TRBJ2-2; the D is unclear. This CDR3 region has 13 residues. The germline CDR1 and CDR2 sequences are MGHDK and SYGVNS. V lost 4 bases to trimming and J lost 10 bases, with 13 bases between them. DNA for the CDR3: TGTGCCAGCAGTGCCAGAGGAACGGTGGAGCTGTTTTTT. It encodes CASSARGTVELFF. The whole variable domain, filled in from reference TRBV25-1 and TRBJ2-2, reads EADIYQTPRYLVIGTGKKITLECSQTMGHDKMYWYQQDPGMELHLIHYSYGVNSTEKGDLSSESTVSRIRTEHFPLTLESARPSHTSQYLCASSARGTVELFFGEGSRLTVL.

This chain uses TRBV7-9 with TRBJ2-1, with 10 bases fitting TRBD2. The J segment lost 4 bases and the V segment lost 5 bases, leaving 5 bases of the junction unmatched. Per germline, CDR1 SEHNR and CDR2 FQNEAQ (reference sequence). This CDR3 comprises 15 residues. The CDR3, as DNA: TGTGCCAGCAGCCAGCTAGCGGGAGTGTACAATGAGCAGTTCTTC. Amino acids: CASSQLAGVYNEQFF.

V is TRBV9 and J is TRBJ1-5, with 7 bases aligning to TRBD1. Trimming cost V 3 bases and J 5 bases; bases outside gene matches: 5. The CDR3 length is 14 residues. Looked up from germline, CDR1 is SGDLS and CDR2 is YYNGEE. The CDR3 nucleotides read TGTGCCAGCAGCGATCGACAGGGAGATCAGCCCCAGCATTTT. This translates into CASSDRQGDQPQHF.

The genes are TRBV19 and TRBJ1-2; 11 nucleotides align to TRBD1. Germline V CDR1 and CDR2: LNHDA, SQIVND (reference sequence). The CDR3 covers 15 residues. Trimming at V came to 3 bases and at J to 4 bases, leaving 4 bases not matched to a gene. CDR3 loop: CASSITGTGGYGYTF. DNA for the CDR3: TGTGCCAGTAGTATTACCGGGACAGGGGGCTATGGCTACACCTTC.

V and J are TRBV7-2 and TRBJ1-2, with TRBD1 matching over 12 bases. The CDR3 covers 15 residues. After removal of 4 bases from V and 8 bases from J, the junction contained 8 bases not matched to a gene. Per germline, CDR1 SGHTA and CDR2 FQGNSA. CDR3 in amino acids: CASSYSGDRGHGYTF. As DNA, the CDR3 is TGTGCCAGCAGCTACTCGGGGGACAGGGGGCACGGCTACACCTTC.

The chain carries TRBV7-9 and TRBJ2-7, with 7 bases matching TRBD1. The J segment lost 7 bases and the V segment lost 5 bases, leaving 14 bases of the junction unmatched. Looked up from germline, CDR1 is SEHNR and CDR2 is FQNEAQ (reference sequence). The CDR3 runs 15 residues. CDR3 loop: CASSAIRDSPREQYF. DNA for the CDR3: TGTGCCAGCAGCGCGATCCGGGACAGTCCTCGGGAGCAGTACTTC. Full variable domain (missing parts from reference TRBV7-9 and TRBJ2-7): DTGVSQNPRHKITKRGQNVTFRCDPISEHNRLYWYRQTLGQGPEFLTYFQNEAQLEKSRLLSDRFSAERPKGSFSTLEIQRTEQGDSAMYLCASSAIRDSPREQYFGPGTRLTVT.

The chain has TRBV6-5 and TRBJ1-5, with unresolved D. CDR1 is MNHEY, CDR2 SVGAGI, per germline. This CDR3 has 16 residues. The V gene lost 0 bases and the J gene lost 6 bases, with 15 bases spanning the gap. The CDR3, as DNA: TGTGCCAGCAGTTACTCAGCAGGCGGGCCTCCTCAGCCCCAGCATTTT. Protein: CASSYSAGGPPQPQHF.

The CDR3 DNA follows: TGTGCCATCACCGGCGGGCGGGCCCTTTCCTACGAGCAGTACTTC. Amino acids: CAITGGRALSYEQYF. This rearrangement joins TRBV6-4 to TRBJ2-7; D perhaps matches TRBD2 (5 bases). This CDR3 spans 15 amino acids. From germline, CDR1 is MRHNA and CDR2 SNTAGT. V was shortened by 10 bases and J by 1 base, with 20 bases between the two germline ends.

The gene calls are TRBV5-1 and TRBJ2-6; maybe TRBD1 (5 bases). V gave up 0 bases and J gave up 2 bases, with 9 bases separating them. Germline V lookup: CDR1 SGHRS, CDR2 YFSETQ. The CDR3 spans 16 residues. The CDR3 sequence: CASSLEGRAGANVLTF. CDR3 sequence (DNA): TGCGCCAGCAGCTTGGAAGGCAGGGCTGGGGCCAACGTCCTGACTTTC.

The rearrangement uses TRBV28 and TRBJ2-7, with D possibly matching TRBD1 (6 bases). This CDR3 has 12 amino acids. V shed 8 bases and J shed 2 bases, with 10 bases lying between them. Germline assignment: CDR1 MDHEN and CDR2 SYDVKM. CDR3 protein: CASQKGAYEQYF. CDR3 nucleotide sequence: TGTGCCAGCCAGAAGGGGGCCTACGAGCAGTACTTC.

This chain uses TRBV5-1 with TRBJ2-5, with unresolved D. The germline V gene encodes CDR1 SGHRS and CDR2 YFSETQ. V lost 4 bases and J lost 2, with 12 bases in between. CDR3 length equals 14 residues. CDR3 nucleotides: TGCGCCAGCAGCCCCGGATCGGGTCAAGAGACCCAGTACTTC. It translates to CASSPGSGQETQYF.

The CDR3 here is CASSVFAGANTDTQYF. CDR3 bases: TGTGCCAGCAGTGTTTTTGCGGGAGCTAACACAGATACGCAGTATTTT. J is TRBJ2-3 and V is TRBV6-1, with 7 bases that match TRBD2. Germline V gene data show CDR1 as MNHNS and CDR2 as SASEGT. The CDR3 extends over 16 amino acids. The V segment lost 4 bases and the J segment 2 bases; nucleotides outside the gene matches: 9.

The chain combines TRBV5-6 with TRBJ2-7, with a tentative D call TRBD2 (6 bases). There are 15 residues in the CDR3. Per germline, CDR1 SGHDT and CDR2 YYEEEE. Deletions cut 3 bases from V and 2 bases from J, with 15 bases between. The CDR3 sequence is CASSSVGRGTYEQYF. The DNA of the CDR3 is TGTGCCAGCAGCTCAGTCGGGAGAGGGACCTACGAGCAGTACTTC.

The V call is TRBV10-3, the J call TRBJ1-1; TRBD1 matches at 8 bases. V dropped 6 bases and J dropped 5; count of bases not matched to a gene: 8. Germline V gene sequence: CDR1 ENHRY, CDR2 SYGVKD. The CDR3 has 14 residues. In DNA, the CDR3 is TGTGCCATCAGGGAGACAGGGGTCCGAACTGAAGCTTTCTTT. It is translated as CAIRETGVRTEAFF.

V usage is TRBV12-3 or TRBV12-4 and J usage is TRBJ1-6; D might be TRBD1 (6 bases). Between the trimmed V and J ends, which lost 3 bases and 14 bases, there was a span of 14 bases. The CDR3 runs 13 residues. The CDR3 sequence is CASSFSEGGALHF. As DNA, the CDR3 is TGTGCCAGCAGTTTCTCCGAGGGGGGGGCCCTCCACTTT.

The gene calls are TRBV28 and TRBJ1-4; D is perhaps TRBD1 (5 bases). This CDR3 region has 14 residues. The V gene lost 5 bases and the J gene lost 8 bases, with 15 bases spanning the gap. CDR1 and CDR2 (germline): MDHEN, SYDVKM. The CDR3 DNA is TGTGCCAGCAGTACCCTGGGGGGGAGAGAAAAACTGTTTTTT. Protein product: CASSTLGGREKLFF. The variable domain in full, with the rest retrieved from reference TRBV28 and TRBJ1-4, is DVKVTQSSRYLVKRTGEKVFLECVQDMDHENMFWYRQDPGLGLRLIYFSYDVKMKEKGDIPEGYSVSREKKERFSLILESASTNQTSMYLCASSTLGGREKLFFGSGTQLSVL.

The chain employs TRBV3-1 (or the pseudogene TRBV3-2) and TRBJ1-2; 7 bases map to TRBD1. The CDR3 has 13 residues. V shed 3 bases and J 5 bases; nucleotides not matched to a gene: 3. The germline V gene has CDR1 LGHDT and CDR2 YNNKEL (reference sequence). The DNA for the CDR3 is TGTGCCAGCAGCCAGGGACAGTCATATGGCTACACCTTC. Protein product: CASSQGQSYGYTF.

The chain uses TRBV29-1 and TRBJ2-7, with 9 bases lining up with TRBD2. Looked up from germline, CDR1 is SQVTM and CDR2 is ANQGSEA. The CDR3 totals 14 residues. J was trimmed by 4 bases and V by 4 bases; bases with no gene match: 8. DNA of the CDR3: TGCAGCGTTGCGAGCGGGGGGAGGTCTTACGAGCAGTACTTC. Encoded protein: CSVASGGRSYEQYF.

The chain uses TRBV28 and TRBJ1-2, with a tentative D call TRBD1 (5 bases). Germline V gene lookup returns CDR1 MDHEN and CDR2 SYDVKM. This CDR3 has 15 residues. Deletions cut 9 bases from V and 0 bases from J, with 17 bases between. CDR3 residues: CASVRGIVTNYGYTF. Written as DNA, the CDR3 is TGTGCCAGTGTACGGGGGATAGTAACTAACTATGGCTACACCTTC.